Shown below are 4 T cell receptor beta chains from a single sample sequenced in a study of blood T cell repertoires in COVID-19. The table came from immunoSEQ multiplex PCR; TCRdb's copy has only in-frame clones and leaves some out. The repertoire includes roughly 200,000 clones, about 81% of them detected once, and 7.5% to 10% sits in the top ten. Material for sequencing was PBMCs or T cells enriched from blood (not recorded which). The receptors were gathered from a man in his forties or fifties who had recovered from COVID-19.

This chain uses TRBV7-2 with TRBJ1-2; 7 bases map to TRBD1. This CDR3 comprises 16 residues. Germline CDR1 reads SGHTA; CDR2 reads FQGNSA. Germline trimming cut 2 bases from V and 5 bases from J; bases unmatched to any gene: 11. The CDR3 DNA reads as TGTGCCAGCAGCTTAAACCCTACAGACAGGGAGTATGGCTACACCTTC. Translating gives CASSLNPTDREYGYTF. The variable domain in full, with the rest retrieved from reference TRBV7-2 and TRBJ1-2, is GAGVSQSPSNKVTEKGKDVELRCDPISGHTALYWYRQSLGQGLEFLIYFQGNSAPDKSGLPSDRFSAERTGGSVSTLTIQRTQQEDSAVYLCASSLNPTDREYGYTFGSGTRLTVV.

The DNA for the CDR3 is TGTGCCAGCAGTACATGGACTAGCGGGGGGCCAAAGTACTTC. Translating gives CASSTWTSGGPKYF. The chain joins TRBV28 to TRBJ2-4; TRBD2 agrees at 14 bases. The length of the CDR3 is 14 residues. Germline V gene data show CDR1 as MDHEN and CDR2 as SYDVKM. Germline trimming cut 5 bases from V and 14 bases from J; bases unmatched to any gene: 8.

The CDR3 nucleotides are TGTGCCACCAGTGATTTCGGTCAGCCCCAGCATTTT. Translated, it gives CATSDFGQPQHF. V usage is TRBV24-1 and J usage is TRBJ1-5; D unresolved. This CDR3 spans 12 amino acids. V shed 1 base and J shed 6 bases, with 3 bases lying between them. The germline V gene has CDR1 KGHDR and CDR2 SFDVKD.

The genes are TRBV7-8 and TRBJ2-7; 7 bases line up with TRBD1. Trimming cost V 3 bases and J 3 bases; bases outside gene matches: 5. CDR1 is SGHVS and CDR2 is FQNEAQ in the germline V gene. The CDR3 has 14 amino acids. In nucleotides, the CDR3 is TGTGCCAGCAGCTTTCAAGACAGGGTCTACGAGCAGTACTTC. The encoded protein is CASSFQDRVYEQYF. Full variable domain (rest looked up from reference TRBV7-8 and TRBJ2-7): GAGVSQSPRYKVAKRGQDVALRCDPISGHVSLFWYQQALGQGPEFLTYFQNEAQLDKSGLPSDRFFAERPEGSVSTLKIQRTQQEDSAVYLCASSFQDRVYEQYFGPGTRLTVT.